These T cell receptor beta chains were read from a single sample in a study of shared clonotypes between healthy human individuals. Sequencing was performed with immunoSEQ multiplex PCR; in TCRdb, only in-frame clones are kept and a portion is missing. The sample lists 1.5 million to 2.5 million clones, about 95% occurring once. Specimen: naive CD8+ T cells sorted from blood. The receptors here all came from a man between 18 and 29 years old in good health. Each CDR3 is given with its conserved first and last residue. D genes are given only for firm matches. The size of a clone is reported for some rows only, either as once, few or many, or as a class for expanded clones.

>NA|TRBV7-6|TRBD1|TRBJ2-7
TGTGCCAGCAGCTTAGGTGGACAGGGGGCAGTCGAGCAGTACTTC
CASSLGGQGAVEQYF
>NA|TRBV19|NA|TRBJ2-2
TGTGCCAGTAGTATCGGGCAGGGGAACACCGGGGAGCTGTTTTTT
CASSIGQGNTGELFF
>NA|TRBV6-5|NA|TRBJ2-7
TGTGCCAGCAGTTACGGACGGGCGGGGCAACCTTACGAGCAGTACTTC
CASSYGRAGQPYEQYF
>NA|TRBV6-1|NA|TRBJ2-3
TGTGCCAGCAGTGAATTTGGTTATGGCACAGATACGCAGTATTTT
CASSEFGYGTDTQYF
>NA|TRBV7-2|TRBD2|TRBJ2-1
TGTGCCAGCAGCTGGAGGGGGACTAGCGGTAACAATGAGCAGTTCTTC
CASSWRGTSGNNEQFF
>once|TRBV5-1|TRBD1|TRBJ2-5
TGCGCCAGCAGCTTGACGACAGGGGAAGAGACCCAGTACTTC
CASSLTTGEETQYF
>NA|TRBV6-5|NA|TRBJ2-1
TGTGCCAGCATTGGGGACAATAACAATGAGCAGTTCTTC
CASIGDNNNEQFF
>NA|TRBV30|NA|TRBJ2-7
TGTGCCTGGAGTGTAAGGGCAGGGAACTCCTACGAGCAGTACTTC
CAWSVRAGNSYEQYF
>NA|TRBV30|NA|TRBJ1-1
TGTGCCTGGAGCCCGGGGAGAGAAGCTTTCTTT
CAWSPGREAFF
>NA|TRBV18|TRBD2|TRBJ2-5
TGTGCCAGCTCATCACCGGGACTAGCGGCAGGGGAGACCCAGTACTTC
CASSSPGLAAGETQYF
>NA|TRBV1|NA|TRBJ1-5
TGCACCAGCAGCCAAGGTTGGGCCCGGAGGAAGCCCCAGCATTTT
CTSSQGWARRKPQHF
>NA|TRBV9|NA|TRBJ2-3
TGTGCCAGCAGCCCCCAAGGCAGGGGATCCACAGATACGCAGTATTTT
CASSPQGRGSTDTQYF
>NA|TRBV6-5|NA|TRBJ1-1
TGTGCCAGCAGTTACTCAGGGGGGGGTAGCACTGAAGCTTTCTTT
CASSYSGGGSTEAFF
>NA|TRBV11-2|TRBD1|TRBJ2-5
TGTGCCAGCCGAGCTTATTCGGGACAGGACCAAGAGACCCAGTACTTC
CASRAYSGQDQETQYF
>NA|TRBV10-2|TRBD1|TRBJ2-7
TGCGCCAGCAGAGCGGGACAGGGGAACGAGCAGTACTTC
CASRAGQGNEQYF
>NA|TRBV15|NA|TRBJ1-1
TGTGCCACCAGCAGACCCCCGTGGGGGGAAGCTTTCTTT
CATSRPPWGEAFF
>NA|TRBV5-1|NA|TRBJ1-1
TGCGCCAGCAGCTTGGCTCAGGGAACGAGTGAAGCTTTCTTT
CASSLAQGTSEAFF
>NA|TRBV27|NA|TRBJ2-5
TGTGCCAGCATGCGGGACGGATTCCAAGAGACCCAGTACTTC
CASMRDGFQETQYF
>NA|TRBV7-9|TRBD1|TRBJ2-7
TGTGCCAGCAGGTCAGGGGGAGCCTACGAGCAGTACTTC
CASRSGGAYEQYF
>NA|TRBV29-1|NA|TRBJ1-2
TGCAGCGTTGAAGATGTATCTGGGACGAAAAGCTACACCTTC
CSVEDVSGTKSYTF
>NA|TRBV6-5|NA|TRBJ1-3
TGTGCCAGCAGTTTCCAGGGCTCGGGAAACACCATATATTTT
CASSFQGSGNTIYF
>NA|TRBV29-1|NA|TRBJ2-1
TGCAGCGTTGAAGATTATGAGCAGTTCTTC
CSVEDYEQFF
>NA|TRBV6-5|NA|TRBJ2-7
TGTGCCAGCAGTTACGCTGGCCCCGCTCGCGAGCAGTACTTC
CASSYAGPAREQYF
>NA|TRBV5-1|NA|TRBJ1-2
TGCGCCAGCAGCTTGTTGTTGGGGGGCGTCTATGGCTACACCTTC
CASSLLLGGVYGYTF
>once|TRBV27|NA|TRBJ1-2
TGTGCCAGCAGTTTATCGGGGCCCGGGACCTACACCTTC
CASSLSGPGTYTF
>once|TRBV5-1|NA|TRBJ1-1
TGCGCCAGCAGCTTGGAGGTGGAGATGAACACTGAAGCTTTCTTT
CASSLEVEMNTEAFF
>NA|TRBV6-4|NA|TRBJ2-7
TGTGCCAGCAGTGACTCCTCGGACAGAGACTACGAGCAGTACTTC
CASSDSSDRDYEQYF
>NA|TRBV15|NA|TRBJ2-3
TGTGCCACCAGCGAAATCACAGATACGCAGTATTTT
CATSEITDTQYF
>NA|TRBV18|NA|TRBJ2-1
TGTGCCAGCTCACCACCGGGTGAGGGAGCTTGGGAGCAGTTCTTC
CASSPPGEGAWEQFF
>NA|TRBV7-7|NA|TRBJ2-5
TGTGCTAGCAGCTTATCGGGACTGTCAGAGACCCAGTACTTC
CASSLSGLSETQYF
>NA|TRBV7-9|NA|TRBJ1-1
TGTGCCAGCAGCACGGACAGTTTCCCTAGGCCTGAAGCTTTCTTT
CASSTDSFPRPEAFF